This T cell receptor beta chain was obtained from a study of cytomegalovirus exposure and HLA in healthy donors. Findings and limits, study-wide: Researchers had no immune exposure information except CMV serostatus available. Rarity marked most TCR sequences, yet some public TCRs occurred in many donors. The authors listed approximately 150 TCR beta chains as cytomegalovirus-associated. A missense DCLRE1C variant was associated with V- and J-gene trimming of TCR beta chains in a later analysis, and an independent cohort replicated the association.

With 60 Vbeta and 13 Jbeta primers, the PCR was carried out. Profiling relied on immunoSEQ multiplex PCR, and the TCRdb table lists in-frame clones only, not all of them. The sample has around 150,000 clones; around 75% are singletons. This CDR3 comprises 15 residues. Germline CDR1 reads MDHEN; CDR2 reads SYDVKM. Trimming at V came to 7 bases and at J to 0 bases, leaving 6 bases not matched to a gene. With respect to this clone: Its antigen is still unknown.

The rearrangement links TRBV28 to TRBJ1-5; 7 bases line up with TRBD1. The TCR sequence derives from a man aged 18 to 30 in good health and CMV-seropositive. Sequenced: PBMCs. CDR3 sequence: CASTLGQVSNQPQHF. CDR3 sequence (DNA): TGTGCCAGCACTCTAGGACAGGTTAGCAATCAGCCCCAGCATTTT. The whole variable domain, filled in from reference TRBV28 and TRBJ1-5, reads DVKVTQSSRYLVKRTGEKVFLECVQDMDHENMFWYRQDPGLGLRLIYFSYDVKMKEKGDIPEGYSVSREKKERFSLILESASTNQTSMYLCASTLGQVSNQPQHFGDGTRLSIL.